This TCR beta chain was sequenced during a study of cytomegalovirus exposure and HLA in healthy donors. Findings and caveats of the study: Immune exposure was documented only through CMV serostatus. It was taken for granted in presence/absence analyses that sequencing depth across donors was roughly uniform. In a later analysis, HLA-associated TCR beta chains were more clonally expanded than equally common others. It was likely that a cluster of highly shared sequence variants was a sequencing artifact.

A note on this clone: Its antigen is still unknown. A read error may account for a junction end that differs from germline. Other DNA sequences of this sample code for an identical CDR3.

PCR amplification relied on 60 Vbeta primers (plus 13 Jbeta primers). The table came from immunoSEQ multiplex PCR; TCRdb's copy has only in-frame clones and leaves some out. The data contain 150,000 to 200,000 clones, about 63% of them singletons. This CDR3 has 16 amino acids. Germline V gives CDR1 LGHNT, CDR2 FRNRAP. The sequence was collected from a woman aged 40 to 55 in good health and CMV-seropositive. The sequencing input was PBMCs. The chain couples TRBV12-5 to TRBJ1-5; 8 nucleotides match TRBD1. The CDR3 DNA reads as TGTGCTAGTGGTCGGCCCGACAGGGGTGGCAATCAGCCCCAGCACTTT. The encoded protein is CASGRPDRGGNQPQHF.